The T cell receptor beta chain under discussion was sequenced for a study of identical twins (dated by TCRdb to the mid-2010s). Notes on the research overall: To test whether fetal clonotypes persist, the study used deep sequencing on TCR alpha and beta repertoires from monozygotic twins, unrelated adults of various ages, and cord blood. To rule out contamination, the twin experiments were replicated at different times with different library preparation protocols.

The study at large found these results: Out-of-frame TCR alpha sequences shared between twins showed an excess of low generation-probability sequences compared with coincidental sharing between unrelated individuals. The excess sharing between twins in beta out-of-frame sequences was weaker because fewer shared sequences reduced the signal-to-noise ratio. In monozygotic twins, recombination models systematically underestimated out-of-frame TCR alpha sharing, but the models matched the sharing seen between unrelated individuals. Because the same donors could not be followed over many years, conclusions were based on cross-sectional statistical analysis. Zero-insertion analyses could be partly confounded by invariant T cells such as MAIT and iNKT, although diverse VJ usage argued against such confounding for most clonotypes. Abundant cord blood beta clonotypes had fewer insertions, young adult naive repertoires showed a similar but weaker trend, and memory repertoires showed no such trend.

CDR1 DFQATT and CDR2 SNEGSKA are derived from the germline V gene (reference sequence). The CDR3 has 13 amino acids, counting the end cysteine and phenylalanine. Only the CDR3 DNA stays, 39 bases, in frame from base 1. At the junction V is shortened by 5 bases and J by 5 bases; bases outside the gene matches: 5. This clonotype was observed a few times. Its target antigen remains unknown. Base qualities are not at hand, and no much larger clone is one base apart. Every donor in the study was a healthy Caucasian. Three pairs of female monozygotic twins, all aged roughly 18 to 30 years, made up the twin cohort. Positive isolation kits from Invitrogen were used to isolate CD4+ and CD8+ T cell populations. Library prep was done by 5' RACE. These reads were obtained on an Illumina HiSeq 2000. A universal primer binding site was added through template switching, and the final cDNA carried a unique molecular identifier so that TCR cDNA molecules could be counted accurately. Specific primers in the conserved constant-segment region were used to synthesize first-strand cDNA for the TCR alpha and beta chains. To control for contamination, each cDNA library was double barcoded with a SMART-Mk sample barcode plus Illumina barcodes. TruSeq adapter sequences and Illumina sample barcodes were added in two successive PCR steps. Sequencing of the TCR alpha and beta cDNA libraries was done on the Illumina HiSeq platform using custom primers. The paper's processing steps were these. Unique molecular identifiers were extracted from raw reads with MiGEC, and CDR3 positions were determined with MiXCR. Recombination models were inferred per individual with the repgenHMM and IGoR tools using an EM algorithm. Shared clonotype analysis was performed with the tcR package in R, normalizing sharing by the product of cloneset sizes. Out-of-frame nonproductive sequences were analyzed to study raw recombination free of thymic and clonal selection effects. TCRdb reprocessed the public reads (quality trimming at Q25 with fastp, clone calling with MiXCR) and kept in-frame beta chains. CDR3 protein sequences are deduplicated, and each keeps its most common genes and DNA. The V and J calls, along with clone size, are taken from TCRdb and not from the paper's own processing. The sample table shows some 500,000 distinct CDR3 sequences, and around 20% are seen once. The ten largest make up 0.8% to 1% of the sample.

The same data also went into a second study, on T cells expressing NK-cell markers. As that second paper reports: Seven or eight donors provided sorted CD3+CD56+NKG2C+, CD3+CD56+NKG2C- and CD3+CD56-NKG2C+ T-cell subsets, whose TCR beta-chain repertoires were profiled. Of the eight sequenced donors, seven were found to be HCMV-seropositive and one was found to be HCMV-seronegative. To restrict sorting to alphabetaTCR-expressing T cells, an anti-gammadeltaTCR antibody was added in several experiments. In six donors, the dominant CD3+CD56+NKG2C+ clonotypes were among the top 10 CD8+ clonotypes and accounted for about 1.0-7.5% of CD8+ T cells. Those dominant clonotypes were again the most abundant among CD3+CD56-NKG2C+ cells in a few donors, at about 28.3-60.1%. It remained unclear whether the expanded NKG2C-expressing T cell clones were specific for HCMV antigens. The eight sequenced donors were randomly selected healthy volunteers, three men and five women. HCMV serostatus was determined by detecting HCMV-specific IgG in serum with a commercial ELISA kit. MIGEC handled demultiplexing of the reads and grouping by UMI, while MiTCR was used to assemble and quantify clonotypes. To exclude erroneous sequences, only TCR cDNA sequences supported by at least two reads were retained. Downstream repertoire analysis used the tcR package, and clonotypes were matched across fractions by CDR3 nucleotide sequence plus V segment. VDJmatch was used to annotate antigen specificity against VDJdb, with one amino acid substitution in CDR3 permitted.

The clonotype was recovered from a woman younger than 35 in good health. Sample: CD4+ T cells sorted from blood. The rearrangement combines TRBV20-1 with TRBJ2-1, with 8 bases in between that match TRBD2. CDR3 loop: CSAQAGGHNEQFF. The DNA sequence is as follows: TGCAGTGCTCAGGCGGGAGGACACAATGAGCAGTTCTTC.